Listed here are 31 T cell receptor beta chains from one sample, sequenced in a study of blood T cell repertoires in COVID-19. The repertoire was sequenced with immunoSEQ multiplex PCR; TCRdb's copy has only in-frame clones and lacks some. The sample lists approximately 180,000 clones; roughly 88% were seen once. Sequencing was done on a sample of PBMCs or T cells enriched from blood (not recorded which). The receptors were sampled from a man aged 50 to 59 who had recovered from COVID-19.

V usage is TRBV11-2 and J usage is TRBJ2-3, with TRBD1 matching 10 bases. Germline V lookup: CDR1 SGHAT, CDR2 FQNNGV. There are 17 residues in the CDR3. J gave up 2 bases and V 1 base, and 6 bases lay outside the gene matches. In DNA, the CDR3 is TGTGCCAGCAGCTTAGCCGGGACAGGGGCCCTCACAGATACGCAGTATTTT. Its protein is CASSLAGTGALTDTQYF.

In nucleotides, the CDR3 is TGTGCCAGCAGCCCCCTCTTACAGGGGAATTCACCCCTCCACTTT. This encodes CASSPLLQGNSPLHF. This chain joins TRBV3-1 (or the pseudogene TRBV3-2) and TRBJ1-6; TRBD1 agrees at 7 bases. The CDR3 spans 15 residues. V dropped 4 bases and J dropped 7; count of bases not matched to a gene: 7. Germline-derived CDR1 and CDR2 are LGHDT and YNNKEL (reference sequence).

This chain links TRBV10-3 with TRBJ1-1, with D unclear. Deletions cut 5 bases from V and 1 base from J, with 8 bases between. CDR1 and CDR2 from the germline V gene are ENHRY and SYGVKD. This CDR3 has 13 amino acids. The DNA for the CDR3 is TGTGCCATCAGTACCCCAGGGAACACTGAAGCTTTCTTT. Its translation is CAISTPGNTEAFF.

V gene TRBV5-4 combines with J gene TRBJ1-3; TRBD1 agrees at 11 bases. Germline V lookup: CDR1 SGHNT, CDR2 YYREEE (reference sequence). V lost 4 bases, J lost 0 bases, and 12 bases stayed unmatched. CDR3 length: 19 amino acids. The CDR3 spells CASSRDPGQGVSSGNTIYF. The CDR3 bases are TGTGCCAGCAGCAGAGACCCGGGACAGGGGGTTTCCTCTGGAAACACCATATATTTT.

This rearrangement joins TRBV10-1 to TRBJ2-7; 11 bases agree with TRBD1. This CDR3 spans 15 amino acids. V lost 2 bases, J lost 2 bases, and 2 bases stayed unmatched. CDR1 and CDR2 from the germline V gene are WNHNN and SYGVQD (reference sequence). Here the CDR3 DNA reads TGCGCCAGCAGTGAGCCGGGACAGGGGGCCTACGAGCAGTACTTC. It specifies CASSEPGQGAYEQYF.

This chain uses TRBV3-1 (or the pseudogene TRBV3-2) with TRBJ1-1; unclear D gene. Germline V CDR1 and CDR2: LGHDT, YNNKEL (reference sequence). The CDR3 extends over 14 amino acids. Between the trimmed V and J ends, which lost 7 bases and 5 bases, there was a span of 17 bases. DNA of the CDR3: TGTGCCAGCATACCGACGGGCGCGGGGACTGAAGCTTTCTTT. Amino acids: CASIPTGAGTEAFF.

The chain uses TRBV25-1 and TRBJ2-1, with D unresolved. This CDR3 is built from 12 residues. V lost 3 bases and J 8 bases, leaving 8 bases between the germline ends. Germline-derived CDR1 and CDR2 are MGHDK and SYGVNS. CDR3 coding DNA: TGTGCCAGCAGTGAGAGGCGAGATGAGCAGTTCTTC. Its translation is CASSERRDEQFF.

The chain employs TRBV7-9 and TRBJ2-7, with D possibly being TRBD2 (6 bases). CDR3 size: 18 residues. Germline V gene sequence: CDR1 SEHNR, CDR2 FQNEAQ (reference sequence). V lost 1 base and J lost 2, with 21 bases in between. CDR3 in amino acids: CASSLVHGGTRGTYEQYF. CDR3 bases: TGTGCCAGCAGCTTAGTTCACGGGGGAACACGGGGGACCTACGAGCAGTACTTC.

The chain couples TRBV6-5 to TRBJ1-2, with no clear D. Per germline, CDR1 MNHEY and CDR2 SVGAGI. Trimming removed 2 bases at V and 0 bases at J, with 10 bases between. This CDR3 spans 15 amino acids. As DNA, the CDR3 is TGTGCCAGCAGTTACCATTTAGAATCTAACTATGGCTACACCTTC. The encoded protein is CASSYHLESNYGYTF.

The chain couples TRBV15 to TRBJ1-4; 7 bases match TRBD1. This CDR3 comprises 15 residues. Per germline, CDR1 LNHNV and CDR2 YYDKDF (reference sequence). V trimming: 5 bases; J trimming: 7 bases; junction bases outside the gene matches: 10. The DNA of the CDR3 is TGTGCCACCAGCGTACACAGGGGACAGATTGAAAAACTGTTTTTT. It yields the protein CATSVHRGQIEKLFF.

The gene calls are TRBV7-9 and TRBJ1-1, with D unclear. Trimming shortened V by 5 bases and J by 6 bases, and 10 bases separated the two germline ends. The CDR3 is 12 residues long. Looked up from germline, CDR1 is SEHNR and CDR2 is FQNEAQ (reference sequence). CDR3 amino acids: CASSPLFSEAFF. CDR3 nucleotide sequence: TGTGCCAGCAGCCCTTTATTTTCTGAAGCTTTCTTT. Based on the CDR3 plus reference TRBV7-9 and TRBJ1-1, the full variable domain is DTGVSQNPRHKITKRGQNVTFRCDPISEHNRLYWYRQTLGQGPEFLTYFQNEAQLEKSRLLSDRFSAERPKGSFSTLEIQRTEQGDSAMYLCASSPLFSEAFFGQGTRLTVV.

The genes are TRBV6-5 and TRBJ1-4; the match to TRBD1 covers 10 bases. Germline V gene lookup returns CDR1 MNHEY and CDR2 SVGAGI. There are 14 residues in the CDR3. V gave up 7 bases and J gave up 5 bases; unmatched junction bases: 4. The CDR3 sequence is CASTRTGGNEKLFF. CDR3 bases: TGTGCCAGCACCCGGACAGGGGGGAATGAAAAACTGTTTTTT.

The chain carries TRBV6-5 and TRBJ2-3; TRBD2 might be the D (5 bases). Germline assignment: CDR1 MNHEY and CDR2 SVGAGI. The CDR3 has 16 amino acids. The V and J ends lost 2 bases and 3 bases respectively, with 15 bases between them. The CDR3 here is CASSYGGKLRTDTQYF. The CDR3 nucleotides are TGTGCCAGCAGTTACGGAGGTAAATTGAGGACAGATACGCAGTATTTT.

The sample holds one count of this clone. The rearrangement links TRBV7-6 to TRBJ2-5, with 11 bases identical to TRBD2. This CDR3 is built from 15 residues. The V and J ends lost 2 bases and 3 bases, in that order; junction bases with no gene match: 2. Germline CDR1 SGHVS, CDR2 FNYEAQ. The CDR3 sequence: CASSLLAGGKETQYF. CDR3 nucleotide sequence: TGTGCCAGCAGCTTACTAGCGGGGGGTAAAGAGACCCAGTACTTC.

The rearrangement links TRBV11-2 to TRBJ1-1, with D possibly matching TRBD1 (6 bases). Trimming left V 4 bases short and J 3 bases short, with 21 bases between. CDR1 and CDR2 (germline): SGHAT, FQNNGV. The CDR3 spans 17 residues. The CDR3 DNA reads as TGTGCCAGCAGCTACCGAGGGTTCACAGGGCGGGACACTGAAGCTTTCTTT. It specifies CASSYRGFTGRDTEAFF.

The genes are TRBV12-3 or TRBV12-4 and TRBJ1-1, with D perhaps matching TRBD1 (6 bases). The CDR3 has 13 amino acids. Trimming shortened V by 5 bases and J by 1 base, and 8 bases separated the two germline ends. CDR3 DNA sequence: TGTGCCAGCAGTGAGACAGGGAACACTGAAGCTTTCTTT. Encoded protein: CASSETGNTEAFF.

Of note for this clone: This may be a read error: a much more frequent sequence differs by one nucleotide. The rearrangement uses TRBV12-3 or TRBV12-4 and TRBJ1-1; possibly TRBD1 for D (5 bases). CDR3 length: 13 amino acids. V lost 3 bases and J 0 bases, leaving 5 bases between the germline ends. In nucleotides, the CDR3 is TGTGCCAGCAGTTTGACAGTGAACACTGAAGCTTTCTTT. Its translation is CASSLTVNTEAFF.

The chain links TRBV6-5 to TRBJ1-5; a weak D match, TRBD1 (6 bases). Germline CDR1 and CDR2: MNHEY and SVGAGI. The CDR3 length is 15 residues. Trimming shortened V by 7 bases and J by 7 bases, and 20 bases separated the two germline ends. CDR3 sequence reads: CASNTQPGGRQPQHF. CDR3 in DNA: TGTGCCAGCAACACCCAGCCGGGGGGCAGGCAGCCCCAGCATTTT.

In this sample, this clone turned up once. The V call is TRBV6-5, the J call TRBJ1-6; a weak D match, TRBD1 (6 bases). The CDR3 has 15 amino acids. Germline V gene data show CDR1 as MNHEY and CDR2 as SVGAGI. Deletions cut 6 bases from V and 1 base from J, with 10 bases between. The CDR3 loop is CASRVQGSYNSPLHF. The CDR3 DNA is TGTGCCAGCAGAGTACAGGGATCCTATAATTCACCCCTCCACTTT.

In DNA, the CDR3 is TGTGCCAGCAGTGACCCCGGACACCCTTTTCCGGGGGAGCTGTTTTTT. Protein product: CASSDPGHPFPGELFF. The rearrangement uses TRBV25-1 and TRBJ2-2; D might be TRBD1 (5 bases). V lost 3 bases and J 8 bases, leaving 19 bases between the germline ends. The length of the CDR3 is 16 residues. The germline V gene has CDR1 MGHDK and CDR2 SYGVNS.

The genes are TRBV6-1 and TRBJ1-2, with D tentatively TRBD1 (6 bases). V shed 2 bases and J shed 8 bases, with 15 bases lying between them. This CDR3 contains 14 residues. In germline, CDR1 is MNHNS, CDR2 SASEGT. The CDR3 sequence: CASSETGRGGGYTF. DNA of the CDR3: TGTGCCAGCAGTGAAACAGGGAGGGGAGGGGGCTACACCTTC.

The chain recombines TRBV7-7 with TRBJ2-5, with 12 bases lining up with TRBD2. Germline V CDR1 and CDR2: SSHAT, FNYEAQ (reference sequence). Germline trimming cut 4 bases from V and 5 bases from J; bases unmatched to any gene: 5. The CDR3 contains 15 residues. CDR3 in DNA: TGTGCCAGCAGCTCAGGACTAGCGGGGCGGGAGACCCAGTACTTC. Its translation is CASSSGLAGRETQYF.

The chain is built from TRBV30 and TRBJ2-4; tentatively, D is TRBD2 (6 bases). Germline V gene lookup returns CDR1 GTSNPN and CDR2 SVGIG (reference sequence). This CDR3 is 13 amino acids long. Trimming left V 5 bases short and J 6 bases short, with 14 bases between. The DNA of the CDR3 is TGTGCCTGGGGTACCGGGGGTATAAACATTCAGTACTTC. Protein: CAWGTGGINIQYF.

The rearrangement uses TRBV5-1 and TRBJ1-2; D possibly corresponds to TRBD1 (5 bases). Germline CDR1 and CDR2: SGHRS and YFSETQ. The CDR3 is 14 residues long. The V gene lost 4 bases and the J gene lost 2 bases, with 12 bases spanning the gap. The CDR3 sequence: CASSIQDGNYGYTF. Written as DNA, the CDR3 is TGCGCCAGCAGCATACAGGACGGCAACTATGGCTACACCTTC. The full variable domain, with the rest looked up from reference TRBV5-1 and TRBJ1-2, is KAGVTQTPRYLIKTRGQQVTLSCSPISGHRSVSWYQQTPGQGLQFLFEYFSETQRNKGNFPGRFSGRQFSNSRSEMNVSTLELGDSALYLCASSIQDGNYGYTFGSGTRLTVV.

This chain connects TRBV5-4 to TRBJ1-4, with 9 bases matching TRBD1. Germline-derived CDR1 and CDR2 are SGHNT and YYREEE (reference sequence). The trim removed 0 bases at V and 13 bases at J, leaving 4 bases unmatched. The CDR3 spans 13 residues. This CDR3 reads CASSLAGDRVLFF. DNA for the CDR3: TGTGCCAGCAGCTTGGCGGGGGACAGGGTACTGTTTTTT.

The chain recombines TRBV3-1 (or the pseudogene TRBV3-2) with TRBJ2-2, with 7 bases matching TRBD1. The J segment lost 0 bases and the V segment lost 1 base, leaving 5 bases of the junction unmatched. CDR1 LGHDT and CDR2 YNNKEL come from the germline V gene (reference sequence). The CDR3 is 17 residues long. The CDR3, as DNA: TGTGCCAGCAGCCAAGGACACAGGGGCGCGAACACCGGGGAGCTGTTTTTT. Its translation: CASSQGHRGANTGELFF.

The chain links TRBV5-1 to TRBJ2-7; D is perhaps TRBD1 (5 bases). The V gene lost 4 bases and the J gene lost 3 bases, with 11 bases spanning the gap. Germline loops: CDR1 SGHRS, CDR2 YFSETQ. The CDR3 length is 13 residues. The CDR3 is CASSTSQVYEQYF. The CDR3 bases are TGCGCCAGCAGCACGTCACAGGTCTACGAGCAGTACTTC.

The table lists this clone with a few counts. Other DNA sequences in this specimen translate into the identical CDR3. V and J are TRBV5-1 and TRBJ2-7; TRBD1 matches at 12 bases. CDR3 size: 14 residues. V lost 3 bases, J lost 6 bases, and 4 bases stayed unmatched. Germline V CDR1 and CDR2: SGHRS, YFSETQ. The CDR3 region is CASSYRDRGLEQYF. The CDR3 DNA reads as TGCGCCAGCAGCTATCGGGACAGGGGGCTCGAGCAGTACTTC.

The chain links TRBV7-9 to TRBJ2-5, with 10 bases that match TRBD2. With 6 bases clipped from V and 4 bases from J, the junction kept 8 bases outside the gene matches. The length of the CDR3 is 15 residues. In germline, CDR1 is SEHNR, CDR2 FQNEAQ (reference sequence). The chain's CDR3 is CASRMSGGAGETQYF. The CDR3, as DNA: TGTGCCAGCAGGATGAGCGGGGGGGCCGGAGAGACCCAGTACTTC. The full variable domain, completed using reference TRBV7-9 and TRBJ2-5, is DTGVSQNPRHKITKRGQNVTFRCDPISEHNRLYWYRQTLGQGPEFLTYFQNEAQLEKSRLLSDRFSAERPKGSFSTLEIQRTEQGDSAMYLCASRMSGGAGETQYFGPGTRLLVL.

DNA of the CDR3: TGCGCCAGCAGCCAAGCAGGAGGGACGAACACTGAAGCTTTCTTT. It codes for CASSQAGGTNTEAFF. The chain couples TRBV4-1 to TRBJ1-1; maybe TRBD1 (5 bases). Per germline, CDR1 MGHRA and CDR2 YSYEKL. CDR3 size: 15 residues. Trimming stripped 1 base from V and 1 base from J, with 10 bases between.

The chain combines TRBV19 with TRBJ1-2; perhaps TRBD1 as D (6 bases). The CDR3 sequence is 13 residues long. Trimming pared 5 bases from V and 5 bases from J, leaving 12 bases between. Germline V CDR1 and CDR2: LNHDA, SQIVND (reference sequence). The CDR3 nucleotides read TGTGCCAGTAGTGGCGGACAGAGATATGGCTACACCTTC. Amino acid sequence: CASSGGQRYGYTF.